The following is a TCR beta chain sequence with its context. Its antigen is currently unknown. Patients chosen for sequencing had shown CD8+CD57+ cell expansion by flow cytometry. The cohort consisted entirely of patients having severe acquired aplastic anemia. The sample comes from a study of CD8+CD57+ T cells in acquired aplastic anemia. Whole-study context: An average of around 3.5 ug of DNA was obtained from sorted CD4+ and CD8+ cells. Findings and caveats of the study: Patients and controls were not found to differ significantly in CD8+ Simpson's diversity. Patients and controls shared some 30 CD8+ CDR3 sequences, highly expressed in patients.

For CDR3 and TCR beta VDJ profiling, genomic DNA was the template used. TCRdb re-called the reads through MiXCR, storing one row per CDR3 protein. Found here are more than 150,000 distinct CDR3 sequences, about 44% of them singletons; the top ten hold approximately 12%. The CDR3 has 15 amino acids. Germline V lookup: CDR1 LGHDT, CDR2 YNNKEL (reference sequence). Trimming cost V 1 base and J 11 bases; bases outside gene matches: 10. This clonotype originated in a human donor with aplastic anemia. Source material: sorted CD4+, CD8+, or CD8+CD57+ T cells (not recorded which) from PBMCs. The chain couples TRBV3-1 to TRBJ1-3; 8 positions agree with TRBD1. The CDR3 nucleotides read TGTGCCAGCAGCCAAGGGGTTAGGACAGGGTCTTCCATATATTTT. It codes for CASSQGVRTGSSIYF.